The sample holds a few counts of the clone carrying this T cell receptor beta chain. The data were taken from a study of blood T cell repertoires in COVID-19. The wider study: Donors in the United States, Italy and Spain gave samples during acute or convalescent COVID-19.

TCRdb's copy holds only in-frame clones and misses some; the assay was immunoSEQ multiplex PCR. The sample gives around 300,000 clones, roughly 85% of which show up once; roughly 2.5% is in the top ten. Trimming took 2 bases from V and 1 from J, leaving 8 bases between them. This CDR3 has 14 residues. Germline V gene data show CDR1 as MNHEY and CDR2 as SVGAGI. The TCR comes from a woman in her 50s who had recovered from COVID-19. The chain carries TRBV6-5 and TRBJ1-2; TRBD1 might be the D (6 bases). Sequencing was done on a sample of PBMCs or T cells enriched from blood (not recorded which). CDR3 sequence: CASSYRGINYGYTF. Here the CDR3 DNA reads TGTGCCAGCAGTTACAGGGGGATTAACTATGGCTACACCTTC.